The text below deals with one TCR beta chain. Its target is not known. The record originates from a study of siplizumab effects on memory and regulatory T cells. Study outcomes and limitations: A significant reduction in alloreactive sequences traceable to unstimulated CD4+ memory cells was produced by siplizumab. Reactions containing siplizumab showed mappable alloreactive CD4+ clones averaging 68.8% Treg-derived, versus about 28% in controls. In unstimulated cells, naive T cells appeared more diverse than memory T cells and seemed major alloresponse contributors.

V shed 6 bases and J shed 5 bases, with 19 bases lying between them. This CDR3 is 16 amino acids long. Germline V gene lookup returns CDR1 LNHDA and CDR2 SQIVND (reference sequence). Per individual sample, about 97,000 TCR templates were assayed. Libraries were prepared by immunoSEQ multiplex PCR; TCRdb keeps only in-frame clonotypes and omits some of them. The sample contains over 85,000 clones, roughly 92% of which appear only once. The chain has TRBV19 and TRBJ2-2; D might be TRBD1 (6 bases). Sequenced sample: CD4+ T cells sorted from blood. The TCR was taken from a human donor in good health. The CDR3 protein is CASRMDSSRRTGELFF. CDR3 coding DNA: TGTGCCAGTAGAATGGACAGCAGCAGGAGGACCGGGGAGCTGTTTTTT.